This T cell receptor (beta chain) is drawn from a study of T cell responses to AZD1222 COVID-19 vaccine. General study points: Spike regions recognized by vaccine-associated CD4 TCRs spanned the protein, led by 160-218 and 743-854. Repertoire sampling happened only post peak T cell response.

Notes on this clone: No antigen is known for it.

The repertoire was sequenced with immunoSEQ multiplex PCR; TCRdb's copy has only in-frame clones and lacks some. Of some 170,000 clones listed, 90% to 95% are singletons. The CDR3 is 15 amino acids. Germline V lookup: CDR1 SGHRS, CDR2 YFSETQ. V gave up 4 bases and J gave up 5 bases; unmatched junction bases: 9. The chain is built from TRBV5-1 and TRBJ2-5; 9 positions agree with TRBD1. The sequence came from an adult in good health. The sample in question was peripheral blood, obtained on day 0 of AZD1222 vaccination. The CDR3 protein is CASSPDRGSGETQYF. The CDR3 DNA follows: TGCGCCAGCAGCCCGGACAGGGGATCGGGGGAGACCCAGTACTTC.